This TCR beta chain was observed in a study of regulatory T cells in long-lasting Graves disease. Arm-PCR of CDR3 regions with iRepertoire HTBI primers generated TCR beta libraries. From the multiplex PCR reads, TCRdb called clonotypes with MiXCR, one entry per CDR3 protein. This table holds some 450,000 distinct CDR3 sequences, over 15% found once. This clonotype was detected a few times. What it recognizes is unknown. The time point is: newly diagnosed GD, antithyroid drugs for less than 3 months. RNA from PBMCs was the source of the TCR library. Whole-study results and caveats: It was possible that the small sample size reduced accuracy.

The same data also went into a second study, on T cells in Graves' hyperthyroidism and ophthalmopathy. This second study says: Primed by the HTBI set, a first-round RT-PCR was run on the TCR CDR3.

This receptor was identified in a woman between 25 and 40 years old with Graves disease. The source was peripheral blood mononuclear cells (PBMCs), collected at new diagnosis, from a patient treated with antithyroid drugs.

CDR3 nucleotide sequence: TGTGCCATCAGGGCAGGGAGTCTAGCGGGTACTAGCACAGATACGCAGTATTTT. The encoded protein is CAIRAGSLAGTSTDTQYF. This chain uses TRBV10-3 with TRBJ2-3; 8 bases line up with TRBD2. V was pared by 6 bases and J by 0 bases, with 14 bases of the junction left unmatched. The germline V gene has CDR1 ENHRY and CDR2 SYGVKD. The CDR3 loop spans 18 amino acids.